The entry below gives a single T cell receptor beta chain sequence along with its context. No antigen is known for it. Nothing much larger sits one base from this clone, and base qualities are not available. The cohort comprised more than 550 healthy bone marrow donors. At the time of sampling, all cohort members were nominally healthy, though unrecorded immune exposures were likely present. The donor was CMV seropositive and belonged to the group of about 290 seropositive cohort members. Each donor provided a peripheral blood sample, and peripheral blood mononuclear cells were used for TCR beta sequencing. The Qiagen DNeasy Blood Extraction Kit was used to extract genomic DNA from the blood cell samples. The sample comes from a study of cytomegalovirus exposure and HLA in healthy donors (dated by TCRdb to the late 2010s). About the full investigation: An earlier analysis of about 560 of the donors reported approximately 280 Gb of sequence data and 117 million unique TCR beta sequences obtained from approximately 180 million T cells. Donor age, sex, ethnicity and CMV serostatus were collected together with the repertoire data. On average, 235,054 unique TCR beta nucleotide sequences were sequenced per donor among a few hundred genotyped donors of the cohort, with 15% to 20% of those sequences being non-productive. All discovery cohort repertoires had been generated on a single sequencing platform. In an earlier analysis of roughly 580 of the donors, high-throughput TCR beta sequencing was used to judge whether each TCR beta V gene segment behaved as functional or pseudogenic. Besides the first cohort of 666 subjects, a separate validation cohort made up of roughly 130 different subjects was used. Because of strong linkage in the cohort, 4 to 6 DR-DQ haplotypes were treated as single units for association and clustering. Among the roughly 390 genotyped donors, around 81% belonged to the genetic ancestry cluster associated with self-reported Caucasian donors. A later analysis re-examined previously published TCR beta repertoires from 600 to 700 donors and added high-resolution HLA genotyping to investigate patterns of TCR occurrence. The later analysis used no new phenotypic data to find candidate immune exposures, relying instead on TCR beta sequences and their occurrence across donors. HLA typing included class I and class II loci at four-digit resolution. The number of typed donors differed by locus: roughly 629-640 for A, B, C, DRB1 and DQB1; roughly 510 for DQA1; some 590 for DPA1; and roughly 470 for DPB1. The study profiled the T cell repertoires of approximately 700 subjects by immunosequencing and related them to cytomegalovirus serostatus. About 300 gigabases of sequencing data and 70 million to 100 million unique TCR sequences made up an early release that covered several hundred HLA-typed donors. A later genetic analysis used genome-wide SNP genotypes for about 65% of the roughly 670 donors, treating that subset as a discovery cohort. The study aimed to test whether cataloging public T cell receptors could reveal signatures of past pathogen exposure. High-throughput TCR immunosequencing, statistical association of individual TCRs with disease status, and machine learning were combined to predict cytomegalovirus infection status.

Broad study findings and their caveats: A further reported finding was that TCR beta sequences accurately predicted the HLA-A and HLA-B alleles for most subjects in the first cohort. Several of the top co-occurrence clusters appeared to be linked to parvovirus B19, influenza, CMV and Epstein-Barr virus, according to a later analysis. Most CMV-associated TCR beta chains appeared to be HLA-restricted in a later analysis, and the HLA associations seemed to be driven largely by CMV exposure. The authors suggested that the approach could potentially be extended to other disease states and immunological phenotypes. A later analysis found that TCR association rates varied across HLA loci, with DRB1 alleles showing the most associated TCRs and HLA-C alleles the fewest. Cytomegalovirus status was reported to be diagnosed by the classifier with high specificity and sensitivity in both the original and validation cohorts. While some public TCRs were present in many individuals, most TCR sequences turned up only very rarely across donors. V-gene and J-gene trimming of TCR beta chains was associated with a missense DCLRE1C variant in a later genetic analysis, and the association was replicated in an independent cohort. Presence/absence analyses assumed roughly uniform sequencing depth across donors, an assumption that may not hold. An earlier analysis of some 560 of the donors showed that most TCR beta V segments appeared in productive rearrangements either about 90% or about 30% of the time, which broadly matched IMGT annotations. Because some donors lacked HLA typing at each locus, the association tests relied only on the typed subset. According to a later genetic analysis, donors in an Asian-associated ancestry cluster had fewer N-insertions in productive TCRs than the approximately 650-donor mean. In the study, roughly 160 TCR beta chains were listed as associated with cytomegalovirus. Linkage disequilibrium might explain the correlated functional status among segregating V segments, but an unknown experimental factor could not be excluded. Specific HLA alleles were associated with 15,000 to 20,000 TCR beta sequences at a false discovery rate of 0.05 in a later analysis. When HLA alleles, especially DR and DQ, strongly co-occurred, TCR associations were difficult to assign to individual alleles. In a later analysis, HLA-associated TCR beta chains were found to be more clonally expanded and to have lower generation probabilities than equally common non-associated chains. The earlier analysis of nearly 600 of the donors excluded fewer than 20 rarely observed V segments, including chromosome 9 orphons, because counts were too low. Immune exposure information for the cohort was limited to CMV serostatus. The sequencing pipeline was judged likely to have produced a cluster of highly shared sequence variants as a technical artifact. In vitro tests confirmed that a few of the cytomegalovirus-associated TCR beta chains recognize cytomegalovirus antigens. In this cohort, only TCR beta chains were sequenced, and detectable features were limited by the absence of alpha or paired-chain data.

Libraries were constructed by the immunoSEQ multiplex PCR assay. For the multiplex PCR, a mixture combining 60 forward primers for TCR Vbeta segments and 13 reverse primers for TCR Jbeta segments was used. The CDR3 region of rearranged TCR beta genes was amplified from genomic DNA by a multiplex PCR assay. The amplified TCR beta libraries were sequenced on the Illumina HiSeq System as 87-base-pair reads. Concerning the study's data processing: A later analysis tallied about 77 million unique TCR beta chains across the approximately 670 repertoires, and about 10 million of those chains were shared by two or more donors. Raw reads were error-corrected and collapsed into unique sequences with a nearest-neighbor algorithm that merged closely related sequences to remove PCR and sequencing errors. To assign V, D and J gene segments, CDR3 sequences were aligned to IMGT reference sequences. For a sequence to be retained, a match of at least six nucleotides was required to both a V gene segment and a J gene segment. Rearrangements were called productive when the CDR3 lacked stop codons and stayed in frame with V and J; all others were non-productive. CDR3 was defined according to IMGT convention as the region running from the second conserved V-encoded cysteine to the conserved J-encoded phenylalanine. The earlier analysis of 500 to 650 of the donors excluded any sequence lacking an unambiguous match to a single V gene segment. An earlier analysis of 587 of the donors called V segments functional above 56.7% productive rearrangements and segregating when the between-donor standard deviation exceeded 5%. A statistical classification framework was developed to diagnose cytomegalovirus status using the catalog of TCR beta chain sequences. In a later analysis, TCR nucleotide sequences were compared against IMGT/GENE-DB human TR gene sequences so that V and J genes could be assigned. Using the TCRdist pipeline, a later analysis assigned CDR3 sequences along with most-parsimonious VDJ recombination scenarios. In a later analysis, each TCR beta chain was defined by its CDR3 amino acid sequence together with its V-gene family, and reads without a unique V-gene family were excluded. A later analysis removed 592 highly shared, low-generation-probability nucleotide sequences to deal with suspected cross-contamination and a sequencing artifact. A later analysis calculated a clonal expansion index for each public chain from normalized within-repertoire ranks of inferred template counts. In a later analysis, generation probabilities were computed with a VDJ recombination model fitted to out-of-frame rearrangements, and the resulting probabilities were checked against IGoR. A later analysis scored TCR-TCR, TCR-HLA and TCR-CMV co-occurrence with hypergeometric tests, applying a repertoire-size bias correction to TCR pairs. In a later analysis, false discovery rates were estimated by permuting HLA or CMV assignments 20 times. A later analysis grouped co-occurring TCRs with DBSCAN, adding TCRdist sequence similarity when clustering within HLA-allele-positive subsets. Co-occurrence clustering excluded repertoires with fewer than 30,000 or more than 120,000 public chains, plus five with anomalous nucleotide sharing. In TCRdb, the immuneACCESS table is reduced to in-frame sequences with V and J assigned. These tables do not hold every clone; where another copy was compared, an unresolved V gene accounts for under half, and the others remain unexplained. V and J calls and clone size are as listed in that table; D and trimming were resolved from the DNA. This sample has approximately 150,000 clones in its table, and 80% of those were observed once. The ten most abundant clones make up almost 7% of the sample.

Sequencing was carried out using PBMCs. This sequence was found in a man aged 25-45 years in good health and CMV-seropositive.

The sequenced DNA: TGTGCCAGCACCAAAACAGGGTCGGTTAATGAAAAACTGTTTTTT. Its protein product is CASTKTGSVNEKLFF. The chain uses TRBV6-6 and TRBJ1-4; the D segment could be TRBD1, given 6 matching bases. The CDR3 numbers 15 residues from cysteine through phenylalanine. Kept here is only the CDR3 DNA, which spans 45 bases and is read in frame from base 1. The germline V gene (reference sequence) provides CDR1 MNHNY and CDR2 SVGAGI. V is reduced by 7 bases and J by 4 bases, leaving a spacing of 16 bases between them.